This entry describes one T cell receptor (beta chain). This clonotype was detected a few times. The target of this receptor is not known. Base qualities are not provided; no much larger clone lies one nucleotide away. Hyperthyroidism patients were newly diagnosed, with disease duration under 2 months, and aged 18 to 65 years. Any patient with an uncontrolled infection, another autoimmune disease, pregnancy or lactation was excluded. Diagnoses were established on the basis of clinical symptoms, serum thyroxine and TRAb, thyroid ultrasound, and orbital computed tomography. Blood from progressor patients was collected at the time of first diagnosis with hyperthyroidism, before any ophthalmopathy symptoms had appeared. PBMCs were isolated from 8 to 10 ml of fresh peripheral blood by Ficoll-Paque density gradient centrifugation. Patients classed as progressors first received a Graves' hyperthyroidism diagnosis and then went on to develop ophthalmopathy during follow-up. Total RNA was extracted using Trizol reagent, and RNA quality was assessed on an Agilent 2100 Bioanalyzer.

This sample is part of a study of T cells in Graves' hyperthyroidism and ophthalmopathy (dated by TCRdb to about 2019). Concerning the study at large: Peripheral blood samples were taken at initial diagnosis, before any treatment was given. Thyroid tissue and blood T-cell repertoires from more than 5 Graves' hyperthyroidism patients were also compared in the study. The approximately 100 discovery patients were divided at random into training and test sets in a 7:3 ratio. To identify distinguishing TCR V-J signatures, a discovery cohort of 100 or so patients was used, comprising 43 with Graves' ophthalmopathy and some 60 with stable Graves' hyperthyroidism. The paper reports TCR Vbeta CDR3 sequencing of approximately 140 peripheral blood samples: approximately 41 ophthalmopathy, 75 to 80 hyperthyroidism and around 17 progressor patients. Prospective prediction of ophthalmopathy was tested in an independent validation cohort consisting of roughly 20 hyperthyroidism patients and over 15 patients who later progressed to ophthalmopathy. Once sampling was done, hyperthyroidism patients were given methimazole at a starting dose of 30 mg daily, whereas ophthalmopathy patients were given high-dose intravenous methylprednisolone.

Amplification of TCR beta CDR3 regions was carried out from RNA transcripts. The first round of RT-PCR for the TCR CDR3 was performed with the HTBI primer set and the Qiagen OneStep RT-PCR kit. A second multiplex PCR round built the libraries, followed by size selection and purification. The libraries were sequenced on an Illumina HiSeq2000 using paired-end 100 bp reads. The original methods were these. SOAPnuke was used to process the raw data, throwing out any read that contained adapters or uncalled bases, had a mean Phred below 15, or lacked an exact constant-primer or identifier match. High-quality paired reads were merged using COPE v1.2.5, and each unique nucleotide sequence was defined as a clonotype. MiTCR v1.1 was used to align clonotypes to the IMGT TRBV, TRBD and TRBJ reference segments. Analysis was restricted to V-J combinations with a frequency above 0.0001, which covered roughly 99% of repertoires. The TCS score was defined as the ratio of F50 (clonal expansion) to E x V (chaos), calculated using BLOSUM62-based TCRdist between CDR3 peptides within each V-J. Welch's t-statistics and random forest reduced 514 V-J features to 10 to 15, which were used in a naive Bayes classifier (R e1071). The public reads were reanalyzed by TCRdb: fastp trimming at Q25, MiXCR alignment, in-frame beta chains only. Every distinct CDR3 protein forms one entry, paired with its most common genes and DNA. These V and J calls are TCRdb output, not the study's own analysis. Within this sample are 130,000 to 150,000 distinct CDR3 sequences, with approximately 20% of them counted one time only. The ten largest clones add up to more than 65% of the sample.

On the study overall, not on this receptor specifically: Most expanded thyroid clonotypes (frequency above 0.001) were also detected in blood, suggesting blood repertoires may reflect thyroid immune responses. In cross-validation, a model built on a 13 V-J signature told ophthalmopathy apart from stable hyperthyroidism with approximately 91% sensitivity and around 81% specificity, and in testing the same model reached 80%/75%. No statistical method was used to fix the sample size in advance, and group allocation was not hidden from the investigators. In validation, progression to ophthalmopathy was predicted by the model with approximately 67% sensitivity and 72% to 80% specificity, a median of around 6.5 months before onset.

The germline V gene (reference sequence) yields MNHEY for CDR1 and SMNVEV for CDR2. For this chain, trimming is 5 bases at the V end and 3 bases at the J end, and the number of junction bases without a gene match is 5. The cysteine opens and the phenylalanine closes a CDR3 of 14 amino acids. Left in the record is the CDR3 DNA by itself, 42 bases read in frame from the first base. This clonotype originated in a woman aged 45-59 years with Graves' hyperthyroidism that later progressed to Graves' ophthalmopathy. Sequenced sample: blood. Rearrangement joined TRBV27 to TRBJ2-7; 9 nucleotides in the junction match TRBD1. Here the CDR3 is given as CASSKRDRDYEQYF. In nucleotide form, the sequence is TGTGCCAGCAGTAAACGGGACAGGGACTACGAGCAGTACTTC.